This T cell receptor (beta chain) was obtained from a study of metastatic and nonmetastatic thyroid tumors. This clone was picked up many times. Not a single patient had been given any form of treatment at any point before undergoing thyroid surgery. The CDR3 sequence is 15 residues long. In germline, CDR1 is SGHTA, CDR2 FQGNSA. The V end was cut by 2 bases, the J end by 9 bases, with 14 bases between. TCRdb re-called the PCR reads via MiXCR. The repertoire holds 85,000 to 95,000 clones, 14% to 15% seen once, with about 3.6% in the top ten. Material for sequencing was blood. The receptor's source is a female donor with papillary thyroid cancer or a benign thyroid nodule (not recorded which). Some clones in this sample may be carry-over from other donors' samples. The rearrangement joins TRBV7-2 to TRBJ1-6; maybe TRBD1 (5 bases). The CDR3 bases are TGTGCCAGCAGCTTACCCGGTGGGGCGGGTTCACCCCTCCACTTT. It translates to CASSLPGGAGSPLHF.